A selection of T cell receptor beta chains follows, all from one sample in a study of shared clonotypes between healthy human individuals. Assay: immunoSEQ multiplex PCR; the TCRdb copy retains only in-frame clones and omits some. The table shows some 2,500,000 clones, with around 93% occurring only once. Sequencing used naive CD4+ T cells from PBMCs. The receptors were gathered from a man aged 18 to 35 in good health. Some clones in this sample may be carry-over from other donors' samples. Both conserved end residues are trimmed from each CDR3.

V gene,J gene,CDR3 protein
TRBV6-5,TRBJ2-1,ASRGHINNEQF
TRBV6-6,TRBJ2-3,ASSPSGSTDTQY
TRBV9,TRBJ2-1,ASSLGGPSSYNEQF
TRBV30,TRBJ1-1,AWSSAVMAF
TRBV11-3,TRBJ2-5,ASSLAGGAQETQY
TRBV10-1,TRBJ2-7,ASSESFGEQY
TRBV5-1,TRBJ2-1,ASSPRDRVNEQF
TRBV6-1,TRBJ1-4,ASSQVGQGGEKLF
TRBV5-8,TRBJ2-1,ASSAGTSGRAAWEQF
TRBV6-1,TRBJ2-3,ASSEFLNRQY
TRBV5-1,TRBJ1-3,ASSLGPMPGNTIY
TRBV10-3,TRBJ1-3,AISDLGVRGNTIY
TRBV11-2,TRBJ2-1,ASSPTRGGRGYNEQF
TRBV9,TRBJ1-1,ASSPQVGGTEAF
TRBV4-2,TRBJ1-3,ASSQDQADSGNTIY
TRBV18,TRBJ2-7,ASAWDISSYEQY
TRBV6-5,TRBJ2-3,ASSYGGSGTDTQY
TRBV7-6,TRBJ2-2,ASSAQGRGGELF
TRBV5-1,TRBJ2-1,ASSSTGPFF
TRBV7-8,TRBJ2-3,ASSLGWSGSTDTQY
TRBV7-2,TRBJ1-1,ASSLVPVDTEAF
TRBV4-1,TRBJ1-6,ASSLTPGQGNSPLH